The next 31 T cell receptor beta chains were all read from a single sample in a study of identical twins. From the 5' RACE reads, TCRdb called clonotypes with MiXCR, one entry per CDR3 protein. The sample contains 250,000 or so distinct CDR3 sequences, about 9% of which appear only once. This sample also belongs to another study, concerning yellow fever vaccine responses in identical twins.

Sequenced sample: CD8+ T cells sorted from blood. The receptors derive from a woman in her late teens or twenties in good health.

The CDR3 DNA reads TGTGCCAGCAGTTTCTGGCCGGCCCCGGGGCCGAACAATGAGCAGTTCTTC. As protein: CASSFWPAPGPNNEQFF. The chain links TRBV7-8 to TRBJ2-1; D might be TRBD1 or TRBD2, each matching 5 bases. Germline V lookup: CDR1 SGHVS, CDR2 FQNEAQ. The CDR3 totals 17 residues. V was cut by 6 bases and J by 5 bases, with 23 bases left in between.

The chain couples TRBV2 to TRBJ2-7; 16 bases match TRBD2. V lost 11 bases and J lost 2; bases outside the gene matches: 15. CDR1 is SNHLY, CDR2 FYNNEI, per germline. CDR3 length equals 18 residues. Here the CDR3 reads CAFSSPGLAGGRTYEQYF. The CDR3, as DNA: TGTGCCTTCAGTTCCCCGGGACTAGCGGGGGGGCGAACCTACGAGCAGTACTTC. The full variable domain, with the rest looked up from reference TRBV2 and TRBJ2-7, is EPEVTQTPSHQVTQMGQEVILRCVPISNHLYFYWYRQILGQKVEFLVSFYNNEISEKSEIFDDQFSVERPDGSNFTLKIRSTKLEDSAMYFCAFSSPGLAGGRTYEQYFGPGTRLTVT.

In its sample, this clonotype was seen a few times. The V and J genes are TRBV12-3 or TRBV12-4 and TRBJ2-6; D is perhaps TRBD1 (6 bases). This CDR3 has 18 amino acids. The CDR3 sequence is CTLSFGGQRLSGANVLTF. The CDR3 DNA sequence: TGTACCCTCAGTTTCGGCGGACAGAGACTATCTGGGGCCAACGTCCTGACTTTC.

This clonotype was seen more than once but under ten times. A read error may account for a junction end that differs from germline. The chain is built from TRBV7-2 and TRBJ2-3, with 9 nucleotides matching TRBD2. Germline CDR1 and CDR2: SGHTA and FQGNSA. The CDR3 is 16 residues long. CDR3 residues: CASSLAAGGGVDTQYF. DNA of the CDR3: TGTGCCAGCAGCCTAGCAGCGGGAGGAGGGGTGGATACGCAGTATTTT.

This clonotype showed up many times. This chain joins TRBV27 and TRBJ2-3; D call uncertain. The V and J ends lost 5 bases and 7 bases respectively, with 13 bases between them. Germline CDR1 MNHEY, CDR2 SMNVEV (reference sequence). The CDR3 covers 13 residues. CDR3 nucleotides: TGTGCCAGCAGTCCAGAAGTTGGGAATACGCAGTATTTT. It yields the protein CASSPEVGNTQYF.

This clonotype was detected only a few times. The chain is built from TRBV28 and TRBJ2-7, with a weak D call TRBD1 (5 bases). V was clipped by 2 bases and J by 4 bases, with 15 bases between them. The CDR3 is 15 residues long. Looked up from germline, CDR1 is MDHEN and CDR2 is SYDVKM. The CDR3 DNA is TGTGCCAGCAGTTTAAGTAGGGGTTCATGGTACGAGCAGTACTTC. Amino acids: CASSLSRGSWYEQYF.

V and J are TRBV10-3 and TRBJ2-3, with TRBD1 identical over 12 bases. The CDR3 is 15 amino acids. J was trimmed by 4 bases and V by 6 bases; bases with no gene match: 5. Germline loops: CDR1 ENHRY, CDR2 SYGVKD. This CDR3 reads CAIRLGTGGPDTQYF. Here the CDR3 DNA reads TGTGCCATCAGATTAGGGACAGGGGGCCCAGATACGCAGTATTTT.

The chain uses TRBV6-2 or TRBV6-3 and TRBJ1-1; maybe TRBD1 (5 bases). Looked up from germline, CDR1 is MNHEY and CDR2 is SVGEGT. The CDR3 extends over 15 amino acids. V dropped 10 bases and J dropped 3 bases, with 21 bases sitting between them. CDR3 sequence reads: CATTPPGWGDTEAFF. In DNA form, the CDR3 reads TGTGCCACCACCCCCCCCGGGTGGGGGGACACTGAAGCTTTCTTT.

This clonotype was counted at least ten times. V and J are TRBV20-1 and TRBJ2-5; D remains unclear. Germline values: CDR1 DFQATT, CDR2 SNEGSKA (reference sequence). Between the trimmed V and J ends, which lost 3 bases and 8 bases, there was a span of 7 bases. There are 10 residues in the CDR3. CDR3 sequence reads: CSASMGTQYF. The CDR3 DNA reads TGCAGTGCTAGTATGGGAACCCAGTACTTC.

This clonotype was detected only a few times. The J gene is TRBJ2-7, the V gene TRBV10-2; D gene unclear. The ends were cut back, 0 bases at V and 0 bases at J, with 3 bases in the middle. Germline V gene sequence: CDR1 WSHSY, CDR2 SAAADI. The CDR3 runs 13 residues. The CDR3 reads CASSESLSYEQYF. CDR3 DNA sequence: TGCGCCAGCAGTGAGTCCCTCTCCTACGAGCAGTACTTC.

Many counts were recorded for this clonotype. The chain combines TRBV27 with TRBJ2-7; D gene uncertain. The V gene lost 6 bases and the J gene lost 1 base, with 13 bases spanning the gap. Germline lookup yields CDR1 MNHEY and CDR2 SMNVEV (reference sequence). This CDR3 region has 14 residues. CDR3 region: CASRPSGESYEQYF. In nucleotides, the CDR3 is TGTGCCAGCAGGCCAAGTGGGGAATCCTACGAGCAGTACTTC.

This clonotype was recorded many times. The CDR3 loop is CSVAPPLVGTQYF. The CDR3 coding sequence is TGCAGCGTGGCCCCACCCCTCGTGGGTACGCAGTATTTT. This rearrangement joins TRBV29-1 to TRBJ2-3, with no clear D. The germline V gene has CDR1 SQVTM and CDR2 ANQGSEA. The CDR3 extends over 13 amino acids. With 6 bases removed from V and 8 bases from J, the gap between germline ends came to 18 bases.

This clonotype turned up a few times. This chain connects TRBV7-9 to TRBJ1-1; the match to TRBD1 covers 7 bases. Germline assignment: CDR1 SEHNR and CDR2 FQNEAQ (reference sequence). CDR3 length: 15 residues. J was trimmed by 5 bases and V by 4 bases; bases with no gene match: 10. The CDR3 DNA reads TGTGCCAGCAGCTCGGGAGGGGGCCCTGGGACTGAAGCTTTCTTT. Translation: CASSSGGGPGTEAFF.

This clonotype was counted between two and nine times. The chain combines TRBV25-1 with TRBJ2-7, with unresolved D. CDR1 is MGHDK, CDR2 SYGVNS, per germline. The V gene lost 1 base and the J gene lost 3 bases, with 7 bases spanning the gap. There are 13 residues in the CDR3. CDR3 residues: CASSESSDYEQYF. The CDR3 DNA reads TGTGCCAGCAGTGAATCGTCAGACTACGAGCAGTACTTC.

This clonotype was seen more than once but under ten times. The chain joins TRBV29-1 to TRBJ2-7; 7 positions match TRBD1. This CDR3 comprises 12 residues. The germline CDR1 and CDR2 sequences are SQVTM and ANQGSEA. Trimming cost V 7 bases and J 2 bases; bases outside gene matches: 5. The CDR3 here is CSAGTATYEQYF. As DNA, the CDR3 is TGCAGCGCTGGGACAGCTACCTACGAGCAGTACTTC.

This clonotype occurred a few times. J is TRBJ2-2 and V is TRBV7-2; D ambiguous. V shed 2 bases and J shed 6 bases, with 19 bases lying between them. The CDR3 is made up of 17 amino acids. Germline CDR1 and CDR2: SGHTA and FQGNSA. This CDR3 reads CASSLSSLPLEAGELFF. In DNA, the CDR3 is TGTGCCAGCAGCTTATCATCCCTACCTCTAGAAGCCGGGGAGCTGTTTTTT.

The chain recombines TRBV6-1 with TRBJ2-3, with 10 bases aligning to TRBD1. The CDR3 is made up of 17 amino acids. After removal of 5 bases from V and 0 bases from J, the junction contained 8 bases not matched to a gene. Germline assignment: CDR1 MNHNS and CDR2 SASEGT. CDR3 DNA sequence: TGTGCCAGCAGTCCGTGGACAGGGGGTCTAAGCACAGATACGCAGTATTTT. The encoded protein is CASSPWTGGLSTDTQYF.

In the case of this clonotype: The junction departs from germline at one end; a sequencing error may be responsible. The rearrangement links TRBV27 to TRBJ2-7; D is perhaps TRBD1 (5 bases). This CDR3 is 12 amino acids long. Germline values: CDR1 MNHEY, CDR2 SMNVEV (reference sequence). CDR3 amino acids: CASSYQGSELYF. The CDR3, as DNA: TGTGCCAGCAGTTACCAGGGAAGCGAGCTGTACTTC.

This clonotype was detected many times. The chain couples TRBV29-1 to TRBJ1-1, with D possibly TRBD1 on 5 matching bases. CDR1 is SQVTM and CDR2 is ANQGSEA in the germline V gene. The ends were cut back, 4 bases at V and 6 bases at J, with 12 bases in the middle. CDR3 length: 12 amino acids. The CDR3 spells CSVGGDLPEAFF. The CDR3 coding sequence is TGCAGCGTTGGGGGGGACTTGCCTGAAGCTTTCTTT.

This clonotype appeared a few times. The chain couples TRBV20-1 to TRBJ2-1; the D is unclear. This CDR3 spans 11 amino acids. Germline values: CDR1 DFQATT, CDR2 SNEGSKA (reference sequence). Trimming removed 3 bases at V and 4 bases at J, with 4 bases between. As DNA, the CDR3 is TGCAGTGCTAGGGAATACAATGAGCAGTTCTTC. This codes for CSAREYNEQFF.

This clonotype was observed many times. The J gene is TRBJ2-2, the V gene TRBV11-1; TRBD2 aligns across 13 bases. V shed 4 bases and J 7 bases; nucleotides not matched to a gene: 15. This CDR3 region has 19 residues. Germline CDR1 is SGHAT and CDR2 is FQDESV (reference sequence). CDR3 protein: CASSSIGTSGTIRNGELFF. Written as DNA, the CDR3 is TGTGCCAGCAGCTCAATCGGGACTAGCGGGACGATACGTAACGGGGAGCTGTTTTTT. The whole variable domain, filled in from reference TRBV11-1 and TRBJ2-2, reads EAEVAQSPRYKITEKSQAVAFWCDPISGHATLYWYRQILGQGPELLVQFQDESVVDDSQLPKDRFSAERLKGVDSTLKIQPAELGDSAMYLCASSSIGTSGTIRNGELFFGEGSRLTVL.

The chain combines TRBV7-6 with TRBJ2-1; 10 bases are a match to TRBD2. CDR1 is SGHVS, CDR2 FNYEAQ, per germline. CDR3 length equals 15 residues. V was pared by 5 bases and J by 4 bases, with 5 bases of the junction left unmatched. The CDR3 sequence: CASSAGLAAYNEQFF. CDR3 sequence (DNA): TGTGCCAGCAGCGCAGGACTAGCGGCTTACAATGAGCAGTTCTTC. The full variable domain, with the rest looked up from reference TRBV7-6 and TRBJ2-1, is GAGVSQSPRYKVTKRGQDVALRCDPISGHVSLYWYRQALGQGPEFLTYFNYEAQQDKSGLPNDRFSAERPEGSISTLTIQRTEQRDSAMYRCASSAGLAAYNEQFFGPGTRLTVL.

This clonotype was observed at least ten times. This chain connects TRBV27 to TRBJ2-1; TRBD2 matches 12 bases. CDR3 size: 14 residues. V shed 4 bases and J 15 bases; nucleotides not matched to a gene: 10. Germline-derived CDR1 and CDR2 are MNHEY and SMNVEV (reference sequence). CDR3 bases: TGTGCCAGCAGTTCGTGGGCTAGCGGGGGGGCCCCGTTCTTC. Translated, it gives CASSSWASGGAPFF.

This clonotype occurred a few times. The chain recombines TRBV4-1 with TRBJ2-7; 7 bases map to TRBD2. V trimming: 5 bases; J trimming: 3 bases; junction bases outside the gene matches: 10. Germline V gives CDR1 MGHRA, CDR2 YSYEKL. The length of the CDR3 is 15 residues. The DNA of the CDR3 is TGCGCCAGCAGCTTGAGGACTAGTGGAAACTACGAGCAGTACTTC. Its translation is CASSLRTSGNYEQYF.

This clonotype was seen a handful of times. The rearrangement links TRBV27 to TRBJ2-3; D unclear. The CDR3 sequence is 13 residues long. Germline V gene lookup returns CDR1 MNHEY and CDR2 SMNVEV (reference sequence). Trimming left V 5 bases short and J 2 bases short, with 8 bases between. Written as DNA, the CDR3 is TGTGCCAGCAGTCCGGCTTTCACAGATACGCAGTATTTT. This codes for CASSPAFTDTQYF.

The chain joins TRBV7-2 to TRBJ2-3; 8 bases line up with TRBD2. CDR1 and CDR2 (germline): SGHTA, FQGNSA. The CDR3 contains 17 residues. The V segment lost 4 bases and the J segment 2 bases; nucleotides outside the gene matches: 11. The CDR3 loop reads CASSSPVGLAVTDTQYF. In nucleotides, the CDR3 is TGTGCCAGCAGCTCTCCCGTAGGACTAGCAGTCACAGATACGCAGTATTTT.

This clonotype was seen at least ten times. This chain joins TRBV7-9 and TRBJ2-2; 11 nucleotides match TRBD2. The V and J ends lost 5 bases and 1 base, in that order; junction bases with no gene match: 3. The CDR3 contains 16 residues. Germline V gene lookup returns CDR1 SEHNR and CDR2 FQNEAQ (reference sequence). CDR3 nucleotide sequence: TGTGCCAGCAGCGCGGGGACTAGCGGGAACACCGGGGAGCTGTTTTTT. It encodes CASSAGTSGNTGELFF. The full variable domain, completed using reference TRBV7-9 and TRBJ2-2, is DTGVSQNPRHKITKRGQNVTFRCDPISEHNRLYWYRQTLGQGPEFLTYFQNEAQLEKSRLLSDRFSAERPKGSFSTLEIQRTEQGDSAMYLCASSAGTSGNTGELFFGEGSRLTVL.

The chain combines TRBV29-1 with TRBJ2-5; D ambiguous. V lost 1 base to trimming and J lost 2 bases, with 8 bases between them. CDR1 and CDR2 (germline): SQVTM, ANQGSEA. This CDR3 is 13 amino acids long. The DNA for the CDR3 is TGCAGCGTTGAAGGAGGCGGACAAGAGACCCAGTACTTC. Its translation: CSVEGGGQETQYF.

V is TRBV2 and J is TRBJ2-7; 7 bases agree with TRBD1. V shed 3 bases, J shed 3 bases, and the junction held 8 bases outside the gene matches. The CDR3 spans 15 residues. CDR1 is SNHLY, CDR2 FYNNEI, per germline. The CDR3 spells CASSEPRQGFYEQYF. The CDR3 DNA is TGTGCCAGCAGTGAGCCGAGACAGGGCTTCTACGAGCAGTACTTC.

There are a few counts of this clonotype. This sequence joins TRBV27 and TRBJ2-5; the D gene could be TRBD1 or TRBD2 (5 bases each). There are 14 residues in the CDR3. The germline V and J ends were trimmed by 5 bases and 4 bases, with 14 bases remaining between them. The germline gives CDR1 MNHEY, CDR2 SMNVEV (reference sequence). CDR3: CASSQGPFTETQYF. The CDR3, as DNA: TGTGCCAGCAGTCAGGGACCTTTTACAGAGACCCAGTACTTC.

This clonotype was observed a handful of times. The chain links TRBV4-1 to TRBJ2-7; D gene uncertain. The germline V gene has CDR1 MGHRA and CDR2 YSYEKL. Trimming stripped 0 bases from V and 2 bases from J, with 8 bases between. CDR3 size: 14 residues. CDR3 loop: CASSQDTATYEQYF. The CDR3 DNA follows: TGCGCCAGCAGCCAAGATACCGCCACCTACGAGCAGTACTTC.